The rows below give T cell receptor beta chains drawn from one sample of a study of cytomegalovirus exposure and HLA in healthy donors. Profiling relied on immunoSEQ multiplex PCR, and the TCRdb table lists in-frame clones only, not all of them. The sample yields 99,000 or so clones, about four fifths seen once. Source material: PBMCs. The source is a man aged 25-45 years in good health and CMV-seronegative. CDR3s include the opening cysteine and the closing phenylalanine or tryptophan. D genes are given only for firm matches. Clone size is not always given. Where it is, it says once, few, many or a class for expanded clones.

V	J	D	size	DNA	CDR3
TRBV5-6	TRBJ2-3	.	.	TGTGCCAGCAGCTTGTCGGGGGCAGATACGCAGTATTTT	CASSLSGADTQYF
TRBV11-3	TRBJ2-3	.	.	TGTGCCAGCAGCTTAGATTCATTCACAGATACGCAGTATTTT	CASSLDSFTDTQYF
TRBV5-1	TRBJ2-1	TRBD2	.	TGCGCCAGCAGCTTATCCCCCCTAGCGGGGGGGAGGAATGAGCAGTTCTTC	CASSLSPLAGGRNEQFF
TRBV5-6	TRBJ2-7	TRBD2	.	TGTGCCAGCAGCTTGTGGCGGGGGGCCTTTTGCGGGCAGTACTTC	CASSLWRGAFCGQYF
TRBV10-3	TRBJ2-6	.	few	TGTGCCATCACTGACAGCTCTGGGGCCAACGTCCTGACTTTC	CAITDSSGANVLTF
TRBV15	TRBJ2-7	TRBD1	few	TGTGCCACCAGCAGAGCAGGGGGCAAGAGGGAATACGAGCAGTACTTC	CATSRAGGKREYEQYF
TRBV6-6	TRBJ2-2	.	.	TGTGCCAGCAGAGGGGTATCCGGGGAGCTGTTTTTT	CASRGVSGELFF
TRBV5-4	TRBJ1-1	TRBD1	.	TGTGCCAGCAGCTCGGACAGGGGGAGCACTGAAGCTTTCTTT	CASSSDRGSTEAFF
TRBV6-6	TRBJ2-7	.	.	TGTGCCAGCAGTTCCCCGAGGCTCGACGGAAAAAGCGAGCAGTACTTC	CASSSPRLDGKSEQYF
TRBV7-2	TRBJ1-1	TRBD1	.	TGTGCCAGCAGTTACGCTGGGACAGGGTTAAACACTGAAGCTTTCTTT	CASSYAGTGLNTEAFF
TRBV13	TRBJ2-7	.	.	TGTGCCAGCAGCTTAGGCAACGGGGTTTCCTACGAGCAGTACTTC	CASSLGNGVSYEQYF
TRBV13	TRBJ2-1	.	.	TGTGCCAGCAGCTCCCCCCGCCCGAACGGTAATGAGCAGTTCTTC	CASSSPRPNGNEQFF
TRBV2	TRBJ1-3	.	.	TGTGCCAGCAGTGACCCCCGGGCTGGAAACACCATATATTTT	CASSDPRAGNTIYF
TRBV9	TRBJ2-2	.	.	TGTGCCAGCAGCGTAGTTGGAGGAACCGGGGAGCTGTTTTTT	CASSVVGGTGELFF